This TCR beta chain was recovered during a study of T cell responses to AZD1222 COVID-19 vaccine. Whole-study findings and limits: In a largely white British group with more females than males, clonal diversity was possibly underestimated. At 160-218 and 743-854, vaccine-associated CD4 TCRs were dominant, and they spanned spike.

Germline V gene sequence: CDR1 KGHSH, CDR2 LQKENI. This CDR3 is built from 15 residues. Trimming took 2 bases from V and 0 from J, leaving 10 bases between them. Remarks on this clone: As yet, its antigen is unknown.

Assay: immunoSEQ multiplex PCR; the TCRdb copy retains only in-frame clones and omits some. In the table there are approximately 160,000 clones, approximately 89% of which are singletons. The sequence derives from an adult in good health. Sequenced here: peripheral blood, sampled on day 0 of AZD1222 vaccination. V gene TRBV18 combines with J gene TRBJ1-1; D ambiguous. The CDR3 DNA sequence: TGTGCCAGCTCACCATGGACGGGCTTGAACACTGAAGCTTTCTTT. Protein product: CASSPWTGLNTEAFF.